This entry lists 11 T cell receptor beta chains sequenced from one sample in a study of blood T cell dynamics during melanoma immunotherapy (TCRdb year 2020). Library preparation was by the immunoSEQ multiplex PCR assay. What TCRdb holds here is the immuneACCESS table cut down to in-frame rearrangements. Part of the clones is not present; checked against another copy, under half of the missing clones reflect an unresolved V gene, and the others are unexplained. This sample is represented by 1,500 to 2,000 clones; around 80% of them were singletons. Around 51% of the sample lies in the top ten. Per the publication, the time point label means: pre-treatment baseline. Here the sequenced sample was blood, taken from a patient treated with checkpoint blockade. The receptor set was obtained from a human donor with melanoma.

This clone was recorded a few times. The chain employs TRBV5-6 and TRBJ1-6; a possible D gene is TRBD1 (5 bases). The CDR3 contains 13 residues. V lost 4 bases to trimming and J lost 7 bases, with 9 bases between them. The V gene's germline CDR1 is SGHDT and CDR2 YYEEEE. The DNA of the CDR3 is TGTGCCAGCAGCCGACAGTGGAATTCACCCCTCCACTTT. Protein product: CASSRQWNSPLHF. Based on the CDR3 plus reference TRBV5-6 and TRBJ1-6, the full variable domain is DAGVTQSPTHLIKTRGQQVTLRCSPKSGHDTVSWYQQALGQGPQFIFQYYEEEERQRGNFPDRFSGHQFPNYSSELNVNALLLGDSALYLCASSRQWNSPLHFGNGTRLTVT.

This clone appeared a few times. CDR3 sequence (DNA): TGCAGCGCCTCTCAAGAAGGCTACACCTTC. This codes for CSASQEGYTF. The V gene is TRBV29-1, the J gene TRBJ1-2; unclear D gene. CDR1 and CDR2 from the germline V gene are SQVTM and ANQGSEA. The CDR3 extends over 10 amino acids. V shed 7 bases and J shed 8 bases, with 11 bases lying between them.

The CDR3 sequence: CASGADPGGGSPLHF. The CDR3 DNA reads TGCGCCAGCGGAGCTGACCCAGGGGGCGGTTCACCCCTCCACTTT. The rearrangement uses TRBV5-1 and TRBJ1-6; TRBD1 agrees at 8 bases. The V segment lost 7 bases and the J segment 9 bases; nucleotides outside the gene matches: 12. Germline V CDR1 and CDR2: SGHRS, YFSETQ. The CDR3 is made up of 15 amino acids. The full variable domain, with the rest looked up from reference TRBV5-1 and TRBJ1-6, is KAGVTQTPRYLIKTRGQQVTLSCSPISGHRSVSWYQQTPGQGLQFLFEYFSETQRNKGNFPGRFSGRQFSNSRSEMNVSTLELGDSALYLCASGADPGGGSPLHFGNGTRLTVT.

This chain links TRBV6-1 with TRBJ1-6, with D unclear. The germline CDR1 and CDR2 sequences are MNHNS and SASEGT. The CDR3 length is 16 residues. V was trimmed by 1 base and J by 0 bases, leaving 7 bases between them. The CDR3 nucleotides read TGTGCCAGCAGTGAAGACGGGAGCTCCTATAATTCACCCCTCCACTTT. Amino acid sequence: CASSEDGSSYNSPLHF.

J is TRBJ2-7 and V is TRBV9; possible D gene TRBD2, 5 bases. Germline lookup yields CDR1 SGDLS and CDR2 YYNGEE. Deletions cut 0 bases from V and 4 bases from J, with 14 bases between. CDR3 length: 15 residues. CDR3 region: CASSVAPGKVYEQYF. The DNA of the CDR3 is TGTGCCAGCAGCGTAGCTCCCGGGAAGGTGTACGAGCAGTACTTC.

The gene calls are TRBV9 and TRBJ2-5; 11 bases align to TRBD2. Germline V lookup: CDR1 SGDLS, CDR2 YYNGEE. The CDR3 loop spans 16 amino acids. The J segment lost 2 bases and the V segment lost 4 bases, leaving 7 bases of the junction unmatched. DNA of the CDR3: TGTGCCAGCAGCCCTTTAGCGGGGGGGGAACAAGAGACCCAGTACTTC. Translated, it gives CASSPLAGGEQETQYF. The whole variable domain, filled in from reference TRBV9 and TRBJ2-5, reads DSGVTQTPKHLITATGQRVTLRCSPRSGDLSVYWYQQSLDQGLQFLIQYYNGEERAKGNILERFSAQQFPDLHSELNLSSLELGDSALYFCASSPLAGGEQETQYFGPGTRLLVL.

By frequency in the sample, this clone is large (0.1 to 1%). The rearrangement uses TRBV5-6 and TRBJ1-4; 11 positions agree with TRBD1. V was pared by 4 bases and J by 8 bases, with 13 bases of the junction left unmatched. Germline CDR1 and CDR2: SGHDT and YYEEEE. The CDR3 is 17 amino acids. CDR3 protein: CASSRRTGGFDGEKLFF. The CDR3 DNA reads as TGTGCCAGCAGCCGTCGGACAGGGGGCTTCGACGGGGAAAAACTGTTTTTT.

The chain carries TRBV9 and TRBJ2-5, with TRBD2 identical over 10 bases. V shed 4 bases and J 4 bases; nucleotides not matched to a gene: 1. Germline V lookup: CDR1 SGDLS, CDR2 YYNGEE. The length of the CDR3 is 13 residues. CDR3 amino acids: CASSPSGGETQYF. In DNA, the CDR3 is TGTGCCAGCAGCCCTAGCGGGGGAGAGACCCAGTACTTC. Using reference TRBV9 and TRBJ2-5 for the parts outside the CDR3, the full variable domain is DSGVTQTPKHLITATGQRVTLRCSPRSGDLSVYWYQQSLDQGLQFLIQYYNGEERAKGNILERFSAQQFPDLHSELNLSSLELGDSALYFCASSPSGGETQYFGPGTRLLVL.

The chain couples TRBV5-5 to TRBJ1-1; D is uncertain. The germline V and J ends were trimmed by 0 bases and 4 bases, with 10 bases remaining between them. CDR1 is SGHKS, CDR2 YYEKEE, per germline (reference sequence). This CDR3 has 14 amino acids. The CDR3 nucleotides read TGTGCCAGCAGCTTGGGGCTAGGTGCCACTGAAGCTTTCTTT. Its protein product is CASSLGLGATEAFF.

In DNA, the CDR3 is TGCGCCAGCAGCCAAAGACAGGGAACAACTGAAGCTTTCTTT. This encodes CASSQRQGTTEAFF. J is TRBJ1-1 and V is TRBV4-1, with 7 positions matching TRBD1. CDR3 length: 14 residues. V shed 2 bases, J shed 5 bases, and the junction held 5 bases outside the gene matches. Germline CDR1 is MGHRA and CDR2 is YSYEKL.

The chain joins TRBV27 to TRBJ1-6; TRBD1 agrees at 7 bases. Germline V gives CDR1 MNHEY, CDR2 SMNVEV (reference sequence). There are 14 residues in the CDR3. With 3 bases clipped from V and 6 bases from J, the junction kept 2 bases outside the gene matches. CDR3 in amino acids: CASSLAGGNSPLHF. The CDR3 DNA reads TGTGCCAGCAGTTTGGCAGGGGGTAATTCACCCCTCCACTTT.